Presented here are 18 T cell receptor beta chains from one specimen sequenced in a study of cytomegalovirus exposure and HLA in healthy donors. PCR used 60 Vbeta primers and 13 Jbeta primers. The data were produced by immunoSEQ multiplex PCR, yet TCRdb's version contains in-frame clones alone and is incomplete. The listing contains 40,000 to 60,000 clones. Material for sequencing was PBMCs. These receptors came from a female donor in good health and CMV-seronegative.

CDR3 DNA: TGCGCCAGCAGCTTGGGGACTGCGGGGAACATTCAGTACTTC. This gives the protein CASSLGTAGNIQYF. V and J are TRBV5-1 and TRBJ2-4; possible D gene TRBD2, 6 bases. Per germline, CDR1 SGHRS and CDR2 YFSETQ. The CDR3 is 14 residues long. V gave up 0 bases and J gave up 7 bases, with 11 bases separating them.

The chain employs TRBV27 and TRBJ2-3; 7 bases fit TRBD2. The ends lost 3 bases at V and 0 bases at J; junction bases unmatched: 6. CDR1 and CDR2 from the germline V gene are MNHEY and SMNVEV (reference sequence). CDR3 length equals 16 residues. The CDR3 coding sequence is TGTGCCAGCAGTTTCGAAGCGGGGTCCAGCACAGATACGCAGTATTTT. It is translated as CASSFEAGSSTDTQYF.

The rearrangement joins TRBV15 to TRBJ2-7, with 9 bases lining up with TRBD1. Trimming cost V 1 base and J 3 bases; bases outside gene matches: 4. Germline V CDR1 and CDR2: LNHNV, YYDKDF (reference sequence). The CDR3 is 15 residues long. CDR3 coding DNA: TGTGCCACCAGCAGAGCTGGACAGGGGCTCTACGAGCAGTACTTC. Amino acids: CATSRAGQGLYEQYF.

CDR3 protein: CASGGAYEQYF. The CDR3 coding sequence is TGTGCCAGCGGGGGGGCCTACGAGCAGTACTTC. The chain couples TRBV11-2 to TRBJ2-7; TRBD2 matches 7 bases. The length of the CDR3 is 11 residues. With V trimmed by 8 bases and J by 2 bases, 0 bases remained unmatched. Germline CDR1 is SGHAT and CDR2 is FQNNGV.

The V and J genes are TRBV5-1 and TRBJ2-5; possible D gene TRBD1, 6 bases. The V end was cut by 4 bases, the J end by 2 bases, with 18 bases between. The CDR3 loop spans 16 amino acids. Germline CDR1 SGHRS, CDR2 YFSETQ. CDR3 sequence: CASSTSLQGQQETQYF. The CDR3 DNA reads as TGCGCCAGCAGCACTTCGCTACAGGGACAACAAGAGACCCAGTACTTC.

The CDR3 DNA reads as TGTGCCAGCAGCTTGAGCGGGGGCTCCTACGAGCAGTACTTC. This encodes CASSLSGGSYEQYF. J is TRBJ2-7 and V is TRBV7-3; 8 positions agree with TRBD2. Germline V gene data show CDR1 as SGHTA and CDR2 as FQGTGA. The CDR3 runs to 14 residues. Trimming removed 3 bases from V and 0 bases from J; junction bases left unmatched: 1.

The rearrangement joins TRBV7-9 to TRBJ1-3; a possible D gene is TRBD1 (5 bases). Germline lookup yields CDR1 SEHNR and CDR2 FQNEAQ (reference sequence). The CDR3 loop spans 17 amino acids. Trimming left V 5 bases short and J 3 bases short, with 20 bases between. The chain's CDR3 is CASSEGSPGRGGNTIYF. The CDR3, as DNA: TGTGCCAGCAGCGAAGGCAGCCCAGGGCGGGGTGGAAACACCATATATTTT.

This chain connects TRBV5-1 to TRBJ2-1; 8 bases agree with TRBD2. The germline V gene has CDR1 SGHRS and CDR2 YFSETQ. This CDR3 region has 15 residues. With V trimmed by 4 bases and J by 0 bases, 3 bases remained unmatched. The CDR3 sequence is CASSGGTSSYNEQFF. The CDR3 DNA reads TGCGCCAGCAGCGGCGGGACTAGCTCCTACAATGAGCAGTTCTTC.

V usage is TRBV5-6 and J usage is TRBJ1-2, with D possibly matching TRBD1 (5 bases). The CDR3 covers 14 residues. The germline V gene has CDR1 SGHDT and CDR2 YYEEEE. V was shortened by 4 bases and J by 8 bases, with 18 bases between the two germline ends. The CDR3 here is CASSTHLTVFGYTF. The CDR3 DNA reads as TGTGCCAGCAGCACCCACCTGACAGTCTTCGGCTACACCTTC.

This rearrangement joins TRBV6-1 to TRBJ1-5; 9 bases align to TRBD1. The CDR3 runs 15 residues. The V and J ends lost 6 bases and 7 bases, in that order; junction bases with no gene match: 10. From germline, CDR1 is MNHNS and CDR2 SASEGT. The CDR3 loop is CASREGQGLGQPQHF. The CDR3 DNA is TGTGCCAGCAGAGAGGGACAGGGACTTGGACAGCCCCAGCATTTT.

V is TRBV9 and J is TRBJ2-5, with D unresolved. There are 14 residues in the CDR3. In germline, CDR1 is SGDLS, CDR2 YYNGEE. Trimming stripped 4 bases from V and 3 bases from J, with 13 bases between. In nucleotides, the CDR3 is TGTGCCAGCAGCCCCCGACGGGTCGAAGAGACCCAGTACTTC. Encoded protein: CASSPRRVEETQYF.

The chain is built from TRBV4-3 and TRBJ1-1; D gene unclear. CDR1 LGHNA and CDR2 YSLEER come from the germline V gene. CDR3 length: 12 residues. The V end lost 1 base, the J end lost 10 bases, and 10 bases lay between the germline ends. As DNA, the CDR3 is TGCGCCAGCAGCCAAGGAGGAAGAAGAGCTTTCTTT. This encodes CASSQGGRRAFF.

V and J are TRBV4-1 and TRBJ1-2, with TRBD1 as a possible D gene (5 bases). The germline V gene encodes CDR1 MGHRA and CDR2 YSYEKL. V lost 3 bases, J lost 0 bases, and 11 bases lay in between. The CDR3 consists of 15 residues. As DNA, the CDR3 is TGCGCCAGCAGCCAGAGACAGCCAGCTAACTATGGCTACACCTTC. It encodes CASSQRQPANYGYTF.

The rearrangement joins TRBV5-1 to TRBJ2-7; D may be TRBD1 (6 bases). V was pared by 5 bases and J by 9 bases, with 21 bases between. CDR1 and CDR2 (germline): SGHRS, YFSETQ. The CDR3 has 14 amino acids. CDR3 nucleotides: TGCGCCAGCAGACCCCCGGACAGAAAGGCAGTGCAGTACTTC. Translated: CASRPPDRKAVQYF.

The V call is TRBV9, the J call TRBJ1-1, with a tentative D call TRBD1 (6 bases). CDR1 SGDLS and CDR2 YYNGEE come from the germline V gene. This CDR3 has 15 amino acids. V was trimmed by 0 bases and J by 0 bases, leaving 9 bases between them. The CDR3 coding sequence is TGTGCCAGCAGCGTAGCTACAGGGTTGAACACTGAAGCTTTCTTT. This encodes CASSVATGLNTEAFF.

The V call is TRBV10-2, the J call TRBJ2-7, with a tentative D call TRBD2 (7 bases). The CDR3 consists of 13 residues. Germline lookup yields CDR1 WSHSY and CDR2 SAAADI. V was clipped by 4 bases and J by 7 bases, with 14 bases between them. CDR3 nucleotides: TGCGCCAGCAGTGCGGGCGGGGGCCGGGAGCAGTACTTC. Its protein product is CASSAGGGREQYF.

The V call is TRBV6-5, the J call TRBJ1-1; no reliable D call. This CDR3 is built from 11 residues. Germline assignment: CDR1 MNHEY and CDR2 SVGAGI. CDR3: CASWAYTEAFF. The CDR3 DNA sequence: TGTGCTTCCTGGGCGTACACTGAAGCTTTCTTT.

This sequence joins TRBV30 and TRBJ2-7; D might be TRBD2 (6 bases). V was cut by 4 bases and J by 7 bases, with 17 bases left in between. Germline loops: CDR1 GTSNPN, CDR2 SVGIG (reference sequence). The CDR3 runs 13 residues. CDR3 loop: CAWTSGLEGEQYF. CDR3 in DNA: TGTGCCTGGACCTCGGGACTGGAGGGGGAGCAGTACTTC.